The T cell receptor beta chain described here comes from a study of radiation and T cells in renal cell carcinoma. The time point: blood 4 weeks post-SBRT, at nephrectomy. Indicated treatment: 15 Gy SBRT to primary tumor, nephrectomy 4 weeks later. Nephrectomy followed 15 Gy stereotactic body radiation by 4 weeks. Serial blood draws occurred at baseline and 2 and 4 weeks post-SBRT. There are 16 residues in the CDR3. V trimming: 5 bases; J trimming: 2 bases; junction bases outside the gene matches: 6. Germline loops: CDR1 MNHGY, CDR2 SVAAGI. Repertoires were generated with immunoSEQ multiplex PCR, while TCRdb's copy carries only in-frame clones and drops some. The profile shows roughly 45,000 clones, around four fifths of them singletons. As concerns this clone: As yet, its antigen is unknown.

Study-level points and caveats: Top tumor clonotypes rose in blood 2 weeks post-radiation, then contracted.

This TCR was sampled from a woman in her seventies with renal cell carcinoma. This chain connects TRBV6-9 to TRBJ1-6, with 7 bases matching TRBD1. Sequenced material: blood, taken from a patient whose treatment included radiotherapy and nephrectomy. The chain's CDR3 is CASSRDSPTYNSPLHF. DNA for the CDR3: TGTGCCAGCAGTCGGGACAGTCCGACCTATAATTCACCCCTCCACTTT.